The clone carrying this TCR beta chain was detected once. Each sample used about 2.24–4.92 ug genomic DNA, matched between paired samples. Profiled with immunoSEQ multiplex PCR; TCRdb holds only in-frame clones, not every one. The sample has 4,700 or so clones; over 75% are singletons. The V end was cut by 6 bases, the J end by 0 bases, with 19 bases between. CDR1 and CDR2 (germline): LGHNT, FRNRAP. There are 17 residues in the CDR3. These data originate in a study of T cells in lung cancer brain metastases. The TCR sequence derives from a woman aged 50 to 60 with non-small cell lung cancer that had spread to the brain. The sequenced sample was tumor tissue from a brain metastasis. The chain joins TRBV12-5 to TRBJ2-3, with a tentative D call TRBD2 (5 bases). The CDR3 loop is CASGNHTRPLSTDTQYF. Here the CDR3 DNA reads TGTGCTAGTGGAAATCACACTAGACCTCTTAGCACAGATACGCAGTATTTT.